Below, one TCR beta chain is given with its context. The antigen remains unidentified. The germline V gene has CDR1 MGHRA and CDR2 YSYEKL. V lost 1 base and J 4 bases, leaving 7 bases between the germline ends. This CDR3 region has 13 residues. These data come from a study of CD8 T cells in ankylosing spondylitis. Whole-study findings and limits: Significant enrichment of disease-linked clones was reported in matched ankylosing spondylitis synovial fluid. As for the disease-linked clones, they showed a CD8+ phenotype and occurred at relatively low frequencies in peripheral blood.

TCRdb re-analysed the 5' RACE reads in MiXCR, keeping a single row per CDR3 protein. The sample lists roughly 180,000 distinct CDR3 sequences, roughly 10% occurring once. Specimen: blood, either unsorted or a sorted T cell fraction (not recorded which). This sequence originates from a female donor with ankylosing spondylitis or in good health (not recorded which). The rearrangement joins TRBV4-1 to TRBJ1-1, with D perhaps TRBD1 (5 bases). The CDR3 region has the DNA TGCGCCAGCAGCCAAGTGAGGGGCACTGAAGCTTTCTTT. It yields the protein CASSQVRGTEAFF.